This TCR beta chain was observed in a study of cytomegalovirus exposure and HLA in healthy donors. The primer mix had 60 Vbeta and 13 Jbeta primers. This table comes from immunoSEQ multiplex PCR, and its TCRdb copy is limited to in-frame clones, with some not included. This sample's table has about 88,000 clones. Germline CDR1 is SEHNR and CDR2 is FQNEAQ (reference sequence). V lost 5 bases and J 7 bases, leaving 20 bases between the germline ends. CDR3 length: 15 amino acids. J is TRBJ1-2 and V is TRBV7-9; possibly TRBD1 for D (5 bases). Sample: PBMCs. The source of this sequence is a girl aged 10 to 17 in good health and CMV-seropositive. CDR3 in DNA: TGTGCCAGCAGCCCCGGGGGGGAAGAATTGTTTGGCTACACCTTC. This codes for CASSPGGEELFGYTF.